The rows below give T cell receptor beta chains drawn from one sample of a study of cytomegalovirus exposure and HLA in healthy donors. TCRdb's table, derived via immunoSEQ multiplex PCR, lists solely in-frame clones and lacks some. The repertoire holds roughly 200,000 clones, with around 73% as singletons. The source material was PBMCs. The origin of the receptors is a man aged 55-75 years in good health and CMV-seronegative. CDR3s include the opening cysteine and the closing phenylalanine or tryptophan. The order of the fields is J gene, D gene, clone size, CDR3 length, V gene, CDR3 DNA, CDR3 protein. D genes are given only for firm matches. Size is stated for part of the rows, as once, few or many counts, or as a class when the clone is expanded.

>TRBJ1-1|-|few|16|TRBV5-1
TGCGCCAGCACCTTTGGTTGGGGCGCGGTGTCCACTGAAGCTTTCTTT
CASTFGWGAVSTEAFF
>TRBJ1-6|TRBD1|-|14|TRBV18
TGTGCCAGCTCACCACGGCAGGGGGATTCACCCCTCCACTTT
CASSPRQGDSPLHF
>TRBJ2-7|-|-|13|TRBV6-5
TGTGCCAGCAGGGCCGGGACAAACTACGAGCAGTACTTC
CASRAGTNYEQYF
>TRBJ1-1|-|few|15|TRBV4-2
TGTGCCAGCAGCCAAGATCAGGGGTTGAACACTGAAGCTTTCTTT
CASSQDQGLNTEAFF
>TRBJ2-1|-|-|16|TRBV7-2
TGTGCCAGCAGCTCTTACGGTGGGGGCCACTACAATGAGCAGTTCTTC
CASSSYGGGHYNEQFF
>TRBJ2-7|-|-|14|TRBV5-4
TGTGCCAGCACCCAGGACGGAGGCTCCTACGAGCAGTACTTC
CASTQDGGSYEQYF
>TRBJ1-6|-|-|14|TRBV5-4
TGTGCCAGCAGCTTGGACAGGCTAAATTCACCCCTCCACTTT
CASSLDRLNSPLHF
>TRBJ1-2|-|few|12|TRBV29-1
TGCAGCGTTGTTGGGGGACAATATGGCTACACCTTC
CSVVGGQYGYTF
>TRBJ1-1|TRBD1|-|18|TRBV23-1
TGCGCCAGCAGTCAACCTGGACAGGGGGCATGGACGAACACTGAAGCTTTCTTT
CASSQPGQGAWTNTEAFF
>TRBJ1-2|TRBD1|-|15|TRBV2
TGTGCCAGCAACGGACAGGGGGCGTTTGTTTCTGGCTACACCTTC
CASNGQGAFVSGYTF
>TRBJ1-6|TRBD1|-|16|TRBV15
TGTGCCACCAGCAGAGAAACAGGGGCCAATAATTCACCCCTCCACTTT
CATSRETGANNSPLHF